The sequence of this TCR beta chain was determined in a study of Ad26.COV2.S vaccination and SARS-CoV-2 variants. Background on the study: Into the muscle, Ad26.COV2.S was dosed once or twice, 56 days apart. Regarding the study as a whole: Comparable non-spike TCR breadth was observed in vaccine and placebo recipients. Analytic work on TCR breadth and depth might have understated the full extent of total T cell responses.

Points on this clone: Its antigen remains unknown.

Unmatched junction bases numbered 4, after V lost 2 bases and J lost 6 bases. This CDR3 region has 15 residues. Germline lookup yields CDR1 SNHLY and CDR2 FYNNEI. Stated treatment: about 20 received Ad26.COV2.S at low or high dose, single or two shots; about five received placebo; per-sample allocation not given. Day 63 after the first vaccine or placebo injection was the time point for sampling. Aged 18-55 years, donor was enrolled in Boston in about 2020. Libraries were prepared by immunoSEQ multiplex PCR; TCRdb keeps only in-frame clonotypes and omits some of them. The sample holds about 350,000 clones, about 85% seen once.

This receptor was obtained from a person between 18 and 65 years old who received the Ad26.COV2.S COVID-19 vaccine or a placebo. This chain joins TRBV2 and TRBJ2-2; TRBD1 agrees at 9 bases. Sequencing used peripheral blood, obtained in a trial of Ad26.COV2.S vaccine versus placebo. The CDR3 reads CASSESTGGAGELFF. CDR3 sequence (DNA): TGTGCCAGCAGTGAAAGTACAGGGGGCGCCGGGGAGCTGTTTTTT.